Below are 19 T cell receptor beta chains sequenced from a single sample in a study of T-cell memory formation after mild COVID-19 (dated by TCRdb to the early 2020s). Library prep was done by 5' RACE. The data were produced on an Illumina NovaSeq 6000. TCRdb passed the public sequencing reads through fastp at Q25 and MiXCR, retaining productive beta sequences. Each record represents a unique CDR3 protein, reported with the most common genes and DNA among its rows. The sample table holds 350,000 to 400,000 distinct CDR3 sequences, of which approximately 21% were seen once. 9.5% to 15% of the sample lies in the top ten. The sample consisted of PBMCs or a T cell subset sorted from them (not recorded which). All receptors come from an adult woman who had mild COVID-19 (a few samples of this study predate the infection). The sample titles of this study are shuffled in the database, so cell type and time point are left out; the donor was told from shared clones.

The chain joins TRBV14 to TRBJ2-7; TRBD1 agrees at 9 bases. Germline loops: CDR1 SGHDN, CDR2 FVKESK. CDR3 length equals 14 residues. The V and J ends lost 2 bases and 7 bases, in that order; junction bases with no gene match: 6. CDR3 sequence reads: CASSQHRGRREQYF. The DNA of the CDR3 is TGTGCCAGCAGCCAACACAGGGGGCGAAGGGAGCAGTACTTC.

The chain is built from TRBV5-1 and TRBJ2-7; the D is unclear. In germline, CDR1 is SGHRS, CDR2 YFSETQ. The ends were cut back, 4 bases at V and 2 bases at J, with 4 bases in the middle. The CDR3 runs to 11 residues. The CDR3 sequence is CASSLPYEQYF. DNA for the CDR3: TGCGCCAGCAGCCTTCCCTACGAGCAGTACTTC.

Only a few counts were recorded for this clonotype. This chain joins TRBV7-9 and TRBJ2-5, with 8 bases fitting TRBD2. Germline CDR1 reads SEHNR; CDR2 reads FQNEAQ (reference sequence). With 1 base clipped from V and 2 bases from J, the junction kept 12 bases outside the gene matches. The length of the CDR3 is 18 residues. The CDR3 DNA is TGTGCCAGCAGCTTAGACGTCCCCACTGGCGGGAGGCAAGAGACCCAGTACTTC. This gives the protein CASSLDVPTGGRQETQYF. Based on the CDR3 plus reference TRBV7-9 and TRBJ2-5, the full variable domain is DTGVSQNPRHKITKRGQNVTFRCDPISEHNRLYWYRQTLGQGPEFLTYFQNEAQLEKSRLLSDRFSAERPKGSFSTLEIQRTEQGDSAMYLCASSLDVPTGGRQETQYFGPGTRLLVL.

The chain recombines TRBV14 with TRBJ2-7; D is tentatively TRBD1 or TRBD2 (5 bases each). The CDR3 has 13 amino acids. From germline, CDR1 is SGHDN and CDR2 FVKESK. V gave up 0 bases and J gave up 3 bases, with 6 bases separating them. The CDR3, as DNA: TGTGCCAGCAGCCAAGAGGGGGTCTACGAGCAGTACTTC. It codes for CASSQEGVYEQYF.

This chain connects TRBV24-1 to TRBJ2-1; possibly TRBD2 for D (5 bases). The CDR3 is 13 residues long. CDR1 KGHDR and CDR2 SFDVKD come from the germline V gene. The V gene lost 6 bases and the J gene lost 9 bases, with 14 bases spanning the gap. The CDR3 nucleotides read TGTGCCACCAGTAAGCTACTAGGCGGTGAGCAGTTCTTC. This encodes CATSKLLGGEQFF.

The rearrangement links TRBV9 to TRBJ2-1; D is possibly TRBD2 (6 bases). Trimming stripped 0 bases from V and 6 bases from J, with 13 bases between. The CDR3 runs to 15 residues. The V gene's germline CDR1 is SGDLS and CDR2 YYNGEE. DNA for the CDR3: TGTGCCAGCAGCGTAGGCGGGGCCCGGGGCAATGAGCAGTTCTTC. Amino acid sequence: CASSVGGARGNEQFF.

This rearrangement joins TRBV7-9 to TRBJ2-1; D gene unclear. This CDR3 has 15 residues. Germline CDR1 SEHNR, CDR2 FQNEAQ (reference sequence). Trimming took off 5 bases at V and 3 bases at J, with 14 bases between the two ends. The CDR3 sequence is CASSPLSPGYNEQFF. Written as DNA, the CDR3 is TGTGCCAGCAGCCCCCTATCCCCGGGCTACAATGAGCAGTTCTTC.

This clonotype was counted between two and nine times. CDR3 region: CASSLRVRGLGTMNTEAFF. The DNA of the CDR3 is TGTGCCAGCAGTTTACGGGTACGGGGATTGGGTACTATGAACACTGAAGCTTTCTTT. The chain has TRBV12-3 or TRBV12-4 and TRBJ1-1; D call uncertain. The V end was cut by 2 bases, the J end by 0 bases, with 22 bases between. The CDR3 covers 19 residues.

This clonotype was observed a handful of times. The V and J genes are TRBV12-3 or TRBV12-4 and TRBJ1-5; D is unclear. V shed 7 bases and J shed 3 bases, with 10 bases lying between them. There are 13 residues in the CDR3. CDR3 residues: CASTLQINQPQHF. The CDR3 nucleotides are TGTGCCAGCACTTTGCAGATCAATCAGCCCCAGCATTTT.

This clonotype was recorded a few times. CDR3 protein: CATAQGVIDEQFF. The CDR3 bases are TGTGCCACGGCTCAGGGGGTTATAGATGAGCAGTTCTTC. The chain has TRBV28 and TRBJ2-1, with 7 bases lining up with TRBD1. Per the germline V gene, CDR1 is MDHEN and CDR2 is SYDVKM. V shed 10 bases, J shed 8 bases, and the junction held 11 bases outside the gene matches. The CDR3 contains 13 residues.

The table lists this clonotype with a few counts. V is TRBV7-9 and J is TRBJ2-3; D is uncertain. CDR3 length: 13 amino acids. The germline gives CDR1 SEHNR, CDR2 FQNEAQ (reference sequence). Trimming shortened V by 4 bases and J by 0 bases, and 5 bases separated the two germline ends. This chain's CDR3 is CASSSKSTDTQYF. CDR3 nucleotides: TGTGCCAGCAGCTCAAAGAGCACAGATACGCAGTATTTT. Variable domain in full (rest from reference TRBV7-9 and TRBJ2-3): DTGVSQNPRHKITKRGQNVTFRCDPISEHNRLYWYRQTLGQGPEFLTYFQNEAQLEKSRLLSDRFSAERPKGSFSTLEIQRTEQGDSAMYLCASSSKSTDTQYFGPGTRLTVL.

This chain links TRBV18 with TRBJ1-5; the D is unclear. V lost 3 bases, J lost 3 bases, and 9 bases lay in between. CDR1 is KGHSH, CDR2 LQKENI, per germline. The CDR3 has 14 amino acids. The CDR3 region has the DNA TGTGCCAGCTCACCGCCCGGGGTCAATCAGCCCCAGCATTTT. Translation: CASSPPGVNQPQHF.

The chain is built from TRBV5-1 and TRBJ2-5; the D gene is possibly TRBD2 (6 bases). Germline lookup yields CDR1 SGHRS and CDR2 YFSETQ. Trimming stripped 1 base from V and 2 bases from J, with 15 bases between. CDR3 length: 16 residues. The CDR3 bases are TGCGCCAGCAGCTTGTCGGCGGGGTCAGGACAAGAGACCCAGTACTTC. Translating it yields CASSLSAGSGQETQYF.

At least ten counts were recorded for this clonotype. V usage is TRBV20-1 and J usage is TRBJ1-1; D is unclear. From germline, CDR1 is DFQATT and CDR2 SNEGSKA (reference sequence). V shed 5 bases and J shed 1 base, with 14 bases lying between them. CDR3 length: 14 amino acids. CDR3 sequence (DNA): TGCAGTGCTCAAAGGTCTGGGGAGAACACTGAAGCTTTCTTT. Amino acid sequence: CSAQRSGENTEAFF.

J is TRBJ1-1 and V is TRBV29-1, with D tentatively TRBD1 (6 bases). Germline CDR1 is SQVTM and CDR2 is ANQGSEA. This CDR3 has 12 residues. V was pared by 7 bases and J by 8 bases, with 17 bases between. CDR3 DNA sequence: TGCAGCGAACAGGGTATCGGACAGGAAGCTTTCTTT. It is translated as CSEQGIGQEAFF.

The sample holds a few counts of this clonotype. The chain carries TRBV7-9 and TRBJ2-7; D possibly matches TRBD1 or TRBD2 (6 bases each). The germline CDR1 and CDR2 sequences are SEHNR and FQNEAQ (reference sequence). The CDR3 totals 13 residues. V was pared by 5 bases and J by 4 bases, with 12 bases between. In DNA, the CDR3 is TGTGCCAGCAGCCACGGGGGCTCTTACGAGCAGTACTTC. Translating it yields CASSHGGSYEQYF.

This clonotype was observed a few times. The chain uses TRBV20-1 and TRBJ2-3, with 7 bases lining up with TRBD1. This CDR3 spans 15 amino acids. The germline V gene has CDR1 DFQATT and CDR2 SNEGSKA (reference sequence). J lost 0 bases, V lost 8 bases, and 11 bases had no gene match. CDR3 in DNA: TGCAGTACGAGAGCCGGGACAGCGAGCACAGATACGCAGTATTTT. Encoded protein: CSTRAGTASTDTQYF.

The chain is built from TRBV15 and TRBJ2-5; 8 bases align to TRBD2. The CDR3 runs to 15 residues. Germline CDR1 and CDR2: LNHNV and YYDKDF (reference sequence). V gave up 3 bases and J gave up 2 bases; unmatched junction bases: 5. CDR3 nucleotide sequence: TGTGCCACCAGCAGGCTAGCGGGCACACAAGAGACCCAGTACTTC. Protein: CATSRLAGTQETQYF. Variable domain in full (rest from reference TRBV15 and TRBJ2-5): DAMVIQNPRYQVTQFGKPVTLSCSQTLNHNVMYWYQQKSSQAPKLLFHYYDKDFNNEADTPDNFQSRRPNTSFCFLDIRSPGLGDTAMYLCATSRLAGTQETQYFGPGTRLLVL.

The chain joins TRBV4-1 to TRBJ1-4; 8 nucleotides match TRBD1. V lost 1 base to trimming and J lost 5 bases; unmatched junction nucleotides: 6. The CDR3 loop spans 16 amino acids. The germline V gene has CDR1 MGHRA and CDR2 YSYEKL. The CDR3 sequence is CASSQVGTGFNEKLFF. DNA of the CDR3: TGCGCCAGCAGCCAAGTAGGGACAGGATTCAATGAAAAACTGTTTTTT.